Listed here are 8 T cell receptor beta chains from one sample, sequenced in a study of technical replicates of blood from four donors. Produced via immunoSEQ multiplex PCR; TCRdb's table is partial and in-frame only. This sample has 84,000 or so clones, with about 95% found just once. The sample consisted of T cells isolated from PBMCs. These receptors all stem from a human donor in good health.

The J gene is TRBJ2-1, the V gene TRBV5-8, with D possibly TRBD2 on 5 matching bases. Germline CDR1 is SGHTS and CDR2 is YDEGEE. V lost 3 bases and J lost 0, with 13 bases in between. There are 16 residues in the CDR3. CDR3 DNA: TGTGCCAGCAGCTCAGGACTGACGAGCTCCTACAATGAGCAGTTCTTC. This sequence encodes CASSSGLTSSYNEQFF.

This sequence joins TRBV6-4 and TRBJ2-1, with 7 positions matching TRBD2. CDR3 length equals 13 residues. Germline trimming cut 6 bases from V and 5 bases from J; bases unmatched to any gene: 4. Germline assignment: CDR1 MRHNA and CDR2 SNTAGT. DNA of the CDR3: TGTGCCAGCAGCCCAGGGACTAACAATGAGCAGTTCTTC. This encodes CASSPGTNNEQFF.

This rearrangement joins TRBV19 to TRBJ2-7; no clear D. CDR1 LNHDA and CDR2 SQIVND come from the germline V gene (reference sequence). The V end lost 0 bases, the J end lost 2 bases, and 8 bases lay between the germline ends. The CDR3 is 14 amino acids. CDR3 DNA: TGTGCCAGTAGTATAGAAGCTGGAGCCTACGAGCAGTACTTC. It translates to CASSIEAGAYEQYF.

This sequence joins TRBV5-1 and TRBJ1-5, with 10 bases matching TRBD1. The V and J ends lost 4 bases and 4 bases, in that order; junction bases with no gene match: 5. Germline CDR1 and CDR2: SGHRS and YFSETQ. This CDR3 has 15 residues. This chain's CDR3 is CASSEGTGVNQPQHF. The CDR3 DNA reads TGCGCCAGCAGCGAGGGGACAGGGGTTAATCAGCCCCAGCATTTT.

Regarding this clone: A junction end diverges from the germline sequence, so it may reflect a read error. The gene calls are TRBV6-6 and TRBJ2-7, with TRBD1 as a possible D gene (6 bases). The V gene's germline CDR1 is MNHNY and CDR2 SVGAGI (reference sequence). This CDR3 is built from 13 residues. CDR3: CASSPGTTPRPSF. The DNA for the CDR3 is TGTGCCAGCAGTCCGGGGACAACCCCTAGACCGAGCTTC.

This chain links TRBV28 with TRBJ1-4; 7 bases map to TRBD1. V shed 2 bases and J 6 bases; nucleotides not matched to a gene: 3. The CDR3 loop spans 14 amino acids. Germline loops: CDR1 MDHEN, CDR2 SYDVKM. The CDR3 sequence: CASSLGGGHEKLFF. CDR3 DNA sequence: TGTGCCAGCAGTTTAGGAGGGGGCCATGAAAAACTGTTTTTT.

The rearrangement joins TRBV10-3 to TRBJ1-2; D might be TRBD1 (6 bases). There are 14 residues in the CDR3. CDR1 ENHRY and CDR2 SYGVKD come from the germline V gene. With 7 bases removed from V and 4 bases from J, the gap between germline ends came to 16 bases. CDR3 loop: CAIKMDRNTYGYTF. CDR3 bases: TGTGCCATCAAAATGGACAGAAACACCTATGGCTACACCTTC.

This clone was seen only once. The chain couples TRBV5-1 to TRBJ2-5; possibly TRBD2 for D (6 bases). The germline CDR1 and CDR2 sequences are SGHRS and YFSETQ. The CDR3 is 13 amino acids. The V and J ends lost 0 bases and 5 bases respectively, with 8 bases between them. The CDR3 is CASSLEAGETQYF. CDR3 DNA: TGCGCCAGCAGCTTGGAGGCGGGGGAGACCCAGTACTTC.